This TCR beta chain appears in the sequencing data of a study of tumor-infiltrating lymphocytes in primary liver carcinoma. The germline V gene encodes CDR1 SGHRS and CDR2 YFSETQ. V trimming: 3 bases; J trimming: 4 bases; junction bases outside the gene matches: 8. This CDR3 region has 15 residues. Bulk tissue was left unsorted, and RNA and DNA were co-extracted from 20-30 mg of it. As concerns this clonotype: A much larger clone lies a single base off, so this may be a read error.

A constant-region primer primed TCR beta cDNA synthesis from 400 to 600 ng of total RNA. Generation of the TCR beta libraries relied on three nested multiplex PCR rounds using slightly modified ARM-PCR. Both of the initial two PCR rounds ran for 10 cycles and employed TRBV1-TRBV30 forward primers alongside a C-beta reverse primer. One entry per CDR3 protein, called by TCRdb with MiXCR from the multiplex PCR reads. The repertoire holds about 84,000 distinct CDR3 sequences, with approximately 70% as singletons. V and J are TRBV5-1 and TRBJ1-1; the match to TRBD1 covers 8 bases. The clonotype was recovered from a man between 40 and 49 years old with primary liver carcinoma and hepatitis B virus infection. The sequenced material came from liver tumor tissue from sampling region 1. Noted subset: tumor region T1, superior pole. CDR3 region: CASSSYRGESTEAFF. In DNA, the CDR3 is TGCGCCAGCAGCTCCTACAGGGGGGAGAGCACTGAAGCTTTCTTT.